Sequencing of this T cell receptor (beta chain) was carried out in a study of blood T cell repertoires in COVID-19. For the study at large: PBMCs, B-cell-depleted T cells, or T cells provided the cDNA or gDNA that made up the material.

The authors' processing: Researchers report that nucleated cell counts were estimated from reference gene primer amplification. Sequenced by immunoSEQ multiplex PCR; TCRdb stores in-frame clones only, minus some. D and trimming were read from the DNA, whereas the V and J calls and clone size are those reported in that table. The top ten hold over 2.5% of the sample, which has some 230,000 clones, around 83% seen once. Germline V CDR1 and CDR2: SGHDT, YYEEEE. The CDR3 is made up of 14 amino acids. Trimming stripped 0 bases from V and 1 base from J, with 7 bases between. This clonotype originated in a man aged 45-65 years who had recovered from COVID-19. The chain links TRBV5-6 to TRBJ1-2; possibly TRBD1 for D (5 bases). Sample: peripheral blood. The CDR3 bases are TGTGCCAGCAGCTTGGGACAGAATAACTATGGCTACACCTTC. Translation gives CASSLGQNNYGYTF.